This T cell receptor (beta chain) comes out of a study of blood T cell repertoires in COVID-19. About the research overall: From the United States, Italy and Spain came samples of acute and convalescent COVID-19. Sources were T cells, B-cell-depleted T cells, or PBMCs; the material itself was cDNA or gDNA.

V was clipped by 6 bases and J by 0 bases, with 13 bases between them. Germline assignment: CDR1 SEHNR and CDR2 FQNEAQ (reference sequence). The CDR3 consists of 15 residues. Original methodology: It was from reference gene primer amplification that nucleated cell counts were estimated. Using immunoSEQ multiplex PCR, the repertoire was profiled, and TCRdb retains in-frame clones only, with some absent. The V and J calls and clone size were taken over from that table, and D and trimming were inferred from the DNA. The repertoire has 95,000 to 150,000 clones, 85% of them found once; the top ten carry approximately 10%.

The V call is TRBV7-9, the J call TRBJ2-3; D not certain. The sequenced sample was peripheral blood. This receptor was obtained from a man aged 80 or over with acute or convalescent COVID-19. The CDR3 DNA follows: TGTGCCAGCAGTTCTTACAGAGCTAGCACAGATACGCAGTATTTT. Translating gives CASSSYRASTDTQYF.